These 22 T cell receptor beta chains share one sample of origin, sequenced in a study of CD8 T cells in ankylosing spondylitis. TCRdb passed the 5' RACE reads through MiXCR, listing each CDR3 protein once. The repertoire has about 270,000 distinct CDR3 sequences, roughly 32% of them found once; the top ten carry roughly 4.2%. What was sequenced was blood, either unsorted or a sorted T cell fraction (not recorded which). These receptors all come from a male donor with ankylosing spondylitis or in good health (not recorded which).

Details on this clonotype: At one boundary the junction diverges from the germline segment, which might be a read error. The chain couples TRBV5-8 to TRBJ2-1; maybe TRBD2 (7 bases). The germline gives CDR1 SGHTS, CDR2 YDEGEE. The CDR3 is 14 residues long. CDR3 in amino acids: CASNLGGLYNEQFF. The CDR3 DNA is TGTGCCAGCAACTTGGGGGGGCTCTACAATGAGCAGTTCTTC.

The rearrangement uses TRBV29-1 and TRBJ2-1; D perhaps matches TRBD1 (5 bases). Germline CDR1 and CDR2: SQVTM and ANQGSEA. This CDR3 is 12 amino acids long. Deletions cut 8 bases from V and 6 bases from J, with 14 bases between. The CDR3 DNA sequence: TGCAGCTGGTCAAGGGGTAGCAATGAGCAGTTCTTC. It yields the protein CSWSRGSNEQFF.

This sequence joins TRBV12-3 or TRBV12-4 and TRBJ1-4; D might be TRBD1 (5 bases). CDR3 size: 14 residues. Trimming left V 4 bases short and J 8 bases short, with 14 bases between. The CDR3 sequence: CASSYQGLGEKLFF. The CDR3 DNA reads as TGTGCCAGCAGTTACCAGGGATTGGGCGAAAAACTGTTTTTT.

This clonotype was recorded many times. The rearrangement joins TRBV29-1 to TRBJ2-3; 10 bases map to TRBD1. Germline V gives CDR1 SQVTM, CDR2 ANQGSEA. V gave up 4 bases and J gave up 6 bases; unmatched junction bases: 1. The CDR3 sequence is 12 residues long. The CDR3 DNA follows: TGCAGCGTTGTGGGACAGGGGGATACGCAGTATTTT. Its protein is CSVVGQGDTQYF.

The V and J genes are TRBV27 and TRBJ2-5; 7 nucleotides agree with TRBD2. Germline V gene lookup returns CDR1 MNHEY and CDR2 SMNVEV (reference sequence). Trimming at V came to 8 bases and at J to 11 bases, leaving 14 bases not matched to a gene. There are 13 residues in the CDR3. For the CDR3, the DNA is TGTGCCAGCTCCGCGGGGGAGTTTAGTGAGCAGTACTTC. Translating gives CASSAGEFSEQYF.

CDR3 coding DNA: TGTGCCAGCAGTTTGGTAGCGGTATCGAGTCGAAATGAGCAGTTCTTC. Translating gives CASSLVAVSSRNEQFF. The V and J genes are TRBV27 and TRBJ2-1, with D perhaps matching TRBD2 (6 bases). With 3 bases removed from V and 7 bases from J, the gap between germline ends came to 19 bases. Germline assignment: CDR1 MNHEY and CDR2 SMNVEV (reference sequence). The CDR3 consists of 16 residues.

The CDR3 coding sequence is TGCAGTGAGTGGGCCGAGGGACGGGGAGCTTTCTTT. Encoded protein: CSEWAEGRGAFF. This sequence joins TRBV20-1 and TRBJ1-1; perhaps TRBD1 as D (5 bases). The V end was cut by 7 bases, the J end by 10 bases, with 19 bases between. CDR1 is DFQATT and CDR2 is SNEGSKA in the germline V gene (reference sequence). This CDR3 contains 12 residues.

This clonotype was counted between two and nine times. The chain uses TRBV20-1 and TRBJ2-3; 8 nucleotides align to TRBD2. This CDR3 is built from 16 residues. CDR1 DFQATT and CDR2 SNEGSKA come from the germline V gene (reference sequence). The V gene end was trimmed by 3 bases and the J gene end by 1 base; junction bases not matched to a gene: 9. The CDR3: CSARSAGAGGTDTQYF. CDR3 nucleotide sequence: TGCAGTGCTAGGTCAGCGGGAGCGGGGGGCACAGATACGCAGTATTTT.

This clonotype was detected a few times. The CDR3: CASSSKRGVTGELFF. The CDR3 bases are TGTGCCAGCAGTTCGAAGCGGGGAGTCACCGGGGAGCTGTTTTTT. The chain recombines TRBV6-1 with TRBJ2-2; 7 nucleotides align to TRBD2. Per the germline V gene, CDR1 is MNHNS and CDR2 is SASEGT. V lost 5 bases, J lost 4 bases, and 7 bases stayed unmatched. This CDR3 has 15 amino acids.

This chain connects TRBV29-1 to TRBJ1-1; possible D gene TRBD1, 6 bases. The CDR3 runs 11 residues. Trimming removed 4 bases at V and 10 bases at J, with 13 bases between. Looked up from germline, CDR1 is SQVTM and CDR2 is ANQGSEA. CDR3 in amino acids: CSVGQASGAFF. The CDR3 nucleotides read TGCAGCGTTGGACAGGCCTCGGGAGCTTTCTTT.

This clonotype was observed at least ten times. The V and J genes are TRBV6-4 and TRBJ2-1; D is tentatively TRBD1 or TRBD2 (5 bases each). CDR1 is MRHNA and CDR2 is SNTAGT in the germline V gene. This CDR3 has 13 amino acids. Trimming cost V 8 bases and J 9 bases, with 17 bases left between them. Here the CDR3 reads CASGTRGGGEQFF. CDR3 bases: TGTGCCAGCGGTACTCGGGGCGGTGGTGAGCAGTTCTTC.

This clonotype was seen a handful of times. The chain employs TRBV20-1 and TRBJ2-7; a weak D match, TRBD1 (7 bases). Germline V gene lookup returns CDR1 DFQATT and CDR2 SNEGSKA (reference sequence). This CDR3 spans 14 amino acids. V dropped 0 bases and J dropped 2 bases, with 11 bases sitting between them. In DNA, the CDR3 is TGCAGTGCTAGAGATCCCAGGGGGGCCTACGAGCAGTACTTC. Its translation is CSARDPRGAYEQYF.

V is TRBV20-1 and J is TRBJ1-3; the D is unclear. The germline V and J ends were trimmed by 6 bases and 0 bases, with 12 bases remaining between them. This CDR3 is built from 14 residues. Germline assignment: CDR1 DFQATT and CDR2 SNEGSKA (reference sequence). CDR3 region: CSASGELSGNTIYF. CDR3 DNA: TGCAGTGCGTCTGGGGAGCTCTCTGGAAACACCATATATTTT.

The chain uses TRBV27 and TRBJ2-2; 10 positions match TRBD1. CDR3 size: 16 residues. Trimming cost V 6 bases and J 4 bases; bases outside gene matches: 8. Germline values: CDR1 MNHEY, CDR2 SMNVEV (reference sequence). CDR3 coding DNA: TGTGCCAGCAGGCCAGACAGGGGGCTGAGCACCGGGGAGCTGTTTTTT. It is translated as CASRPDRGLSTGELFF.

This clonotype was detected once. The genes are TRBV20-1 and TRBJ2-1; D ambiguous. The CDR3 spans 13 residues. The germline V gene has CDR1 DFQATT and CDR2 SNEGSKA (reference sequence). Trimming shortened V by 3 bases and J by 1 base, and 7 bases separated the two germline ends. Here the CDR3 DNA reads TGCAGTGCTAGGCACGCTTCCTACAATGAGCAGTTCTTC. It is translated as CSARHASYNEQFF.

The chain carries TRBV7-2 and TRBJ2-5; D remains unclear. Germline V gives CDR1 SGHTA, CDR2 FQGNSA. V lost 1 base, J lost 5 bases, and 14 bases lay in between. CDR3 length: 15 residues. The CDR3 loop is CASSLGAAQRETQYF. The CDR3 nucleotides are TGTGCCAGCAGCTTAGGTGCGGCCCAGAGGGAGACCCAGTACTTC.

This clonotype was recorded a few times. The genes are TRBV5-1 and TRBJ1-2; 12 bases align to TRBD1. This CDR3 contains 17 residues. The V gene's germline CDR1 is SGHRS and CDR2 YFSETQ. The junction had 6 bases not matched to a gene; V was cut back by 3 bases and J by 0 bases. For the CDR3, the DNA is TGCGCCAGCAGCTCTCCGGGACAGGGGGCTACTAACTATGGCTACACCTTC. Residues: CASSSPGQGATNYGYTF.

This clonotype was detected only a few times. The V and J genes are TRBV29-1 and TRBJ2-7, with unresolved D. The germline V gene has CDR1 SQVTM and CDR2 ANQGSEA. The CDR3 totals 12 residues. The V and J ends lost 5 bases and 4 bases respectively, with 12 bases between them. In nucleotides, the CDR3 is TGCAGCGTTAGCGCGAATATATACGAGCAGTACTTC. Encoded protein: CSVSANIYEQYF.

The J gene is TRBJ2-3, the V gene TRBV20-1; TRBD2 matches 8 bases. This CDR3 spans 15 amino acids. Germline-derived CDR1 and CDR2 are DFQATT and SNEGSKA (reference sequence). V lost 0 bases and J lost 5; bases outside the gene matches: 7. CDR3 loop: CSARDPGGPGDTQYF. The CDR3 coding sequence is TGCAGTGCTAGAGATCCGGGGGGGCCGGGAGATACGCAGTATTTT.

This clonotype turned up a few times. The chain employs TRBV11-1 and TRBJ2-1; D perhaps matches TRBD2 (5 bases). V lost 5 bases, J lost 4 bases, and 12 bases lay in between. The germline CDR1 and CDR2 sequences are SGHAT and FQDESV (reference sequence). This CDR3 comprises 14 residues. Here the CDR3 reads CASSPTDFYNEQFF. DNA of the CDR3: TGTGCCAGCAGCCCTACGGACTTTTACAATGAGCAGTTCTTC.

This clonotype was seen a handful of times. This chain links TRBV5-1 with TRBJ2-7, with D unresolved. Germline lookup yields CDR1 SGHRS and CDR2 YFSETQ. There are 11 residues in the CDR3. Trimming removed 7 bases from V and 6 bases from J, with 11 bases in between. The CDR3 loop reads CASGSSGEQYF. CDR3 nucleotide sequence: TGCGCCAGCGGGTCGTCCGGCGAGCAGTACTTC.

The chain uses TRBV6-1 and TRBJ2-3; 11 bases are shared with TRBD1. Germline loops: CDR1 MNHNS, CDR2 SASEGT. V was pared by 3 bases and J by 4 bases, with 3 bases of the junction left unmatched. This CDR3 spans 15 amino acids. This chain's CDR3 is CASSDRDRGSDTQYF. CDR3 bases: TGTGCCAGCAGTGACCGGGACAGGGGGTCAGATACGCAGTATTTT.